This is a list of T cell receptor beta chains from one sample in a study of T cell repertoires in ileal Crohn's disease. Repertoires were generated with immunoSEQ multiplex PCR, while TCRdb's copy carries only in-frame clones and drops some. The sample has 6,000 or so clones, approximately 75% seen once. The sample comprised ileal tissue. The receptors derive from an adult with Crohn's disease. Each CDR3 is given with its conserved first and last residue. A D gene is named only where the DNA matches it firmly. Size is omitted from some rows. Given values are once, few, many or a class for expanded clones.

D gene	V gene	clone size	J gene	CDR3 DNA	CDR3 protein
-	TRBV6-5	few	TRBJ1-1	TGTGCCAGCGGGTGGGGCCCTGAAGCTTTCTTT	CASGWGPEAFF
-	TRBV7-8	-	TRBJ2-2	TGTGCCAGCAGCTTCAGGGACACCGGGGAGCTGTTTTTT	CASSFRDTGELFF
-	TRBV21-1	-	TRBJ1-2	TGTGCCAGCAGCAAAGTCCATTCTGGCTACACCTTC	CASSKVHSGYTF
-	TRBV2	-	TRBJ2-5	TGTGCCAGCAGTGAGAGCCAAGAGACCCAGTACTTC	CASSESQETQYF
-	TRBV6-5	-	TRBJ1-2	TGTGCCAGCAGTCGCCCTGGAGAGAACTATGGCTACACCTTC	CASSRPGENYGYTF
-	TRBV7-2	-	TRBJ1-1	TGTGCCAGCAGCTTAGTGTCTACGGGGCGGGGGAACACTGAAGCTTTCTTT	CASSLVSTGRGNTEAFF
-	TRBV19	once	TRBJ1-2	TGTGCCAGTAGTATGTGGGGGCAGAATGGCTACACCTTC	CASSMWGQNGYTF
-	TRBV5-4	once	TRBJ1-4	TGTGCCAGCAGCGGGGGCTCCGGTAATGAAAAACTGTTTTTT	CASSGGSGNEKLFF
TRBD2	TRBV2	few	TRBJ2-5	TGTGCCAGCAGTGTCGGGCTAGCGGGCCAGGGGGAGACCCAGTACTTC	CASSVGLAGQGETQYF
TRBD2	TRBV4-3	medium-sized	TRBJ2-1	TGCGCCAGCAGCCAAGATCTAGCGGTGCGCTACAATGAGCAGTTCTTC	CASSQDLAVRYNEQFF
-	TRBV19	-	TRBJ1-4	TGTGCCAGTAGTAGGGGAGCAGGAGCAACTAATGAAAAACTGTTTTTT	CASSRGAGATNEKLFF
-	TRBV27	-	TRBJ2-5	TGTGCCAGCAGTCCGACAGGCAGGGAGACCCAGTACTTC	CASSPTGRETQYF
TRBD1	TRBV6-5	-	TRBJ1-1	TGTGCCAGCAGTCCCCCGCGACAGGGGGCTGAAGCTTTCTTT	CASSPPRQGAEAFF
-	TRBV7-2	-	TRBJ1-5	TGTGCCAGCAGCTTAGTGCCCCAGGGGTTGGGCAATCAGCCCCAGCATTTT	CASSLVPQGLGNQPQHF
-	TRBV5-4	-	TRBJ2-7	TGTGCCAGCAGCGTGACATTGTTCTCCTACGAGCAGTACTTC	CASSVTLFSYEQYF
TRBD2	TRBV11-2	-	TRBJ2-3	TGTGCCAGCAGCTTTCTAGCGGGAAGTCCTAGCACAGATACGCAGTATTTT	CASSFLAGSPSTDTQYF
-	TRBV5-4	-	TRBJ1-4	TGTGCCAGCAGAACGGCGGGGGGCCTTAATGAAAAACTGTTTTTT	CASRTAGGLNEKLFF
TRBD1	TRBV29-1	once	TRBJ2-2	TGCAGCGTTGTTGGTGCCGGGACAGGGTACGGCGGGGAGCTGTTTTTT	CSVVGAGTGYGGELFF
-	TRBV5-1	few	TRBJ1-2	TGCGCCAGCAGCTTGGACAGAGGTAGCGATGGCTACACCTTC	CASSLDRGSDGYTF
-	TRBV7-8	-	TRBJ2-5	TGTGCCAGCAGCTTAGCCCCGACTAGTCAAGAGTACTTC	CASSLAPTSQEYF
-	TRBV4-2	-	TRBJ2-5	TGTGCCAGCAGCCAAGACTCAGGGGAAGAGACCCAGTACTTC	CASSQDSGEETQYF
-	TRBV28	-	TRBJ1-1	TGTGCCAGCAGCTCTCAGGTAAACACTGAAGCTTTCTTT	CASSSQVNTEAFF
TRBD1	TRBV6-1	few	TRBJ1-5	TGTGCCAGCAGTGAAGCGGGGGACAGCTATTATCAGCCCCAGCATTTT	CASSEAGDSYYQPQHF
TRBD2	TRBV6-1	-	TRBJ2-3	TGTGCCAGCAGTCCACTAGCGGATACGCAGTATTTT	CASSPLADTQYF
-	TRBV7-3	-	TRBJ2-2	TGTGCCAGCAGCTTAGGATCAACTACCCGGGGGGGGGAGCTGTTTTTT	CASSLGSTTRGGELFF
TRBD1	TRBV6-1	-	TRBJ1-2	TGTGCCAGCAGTGAAAGCGCCGGGACAGGCATCTATGGCTACACCTTC	CASSESAGTGIYGYTF
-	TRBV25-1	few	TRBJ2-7	TGTGCCAGCAGCAGGGACTCCTACGAGCAGTACTTC	CASSRDSYEQYF
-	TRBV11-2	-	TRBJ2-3	TGTGCCAGCAGCTTAGATGGGGCTCTAAGGACAGATACGCAGTATTTT	CASSLDGALRTDTQYF
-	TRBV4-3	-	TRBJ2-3	TGCGCCAGCAGCCAAGGCACTCGAGAGACAGCCGCTTCGCAGTATTTT	CASSQGTRETAASQYF
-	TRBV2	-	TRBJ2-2	TGTGCCAGCAGTACCACTACTACGCGGGACGGGGAGCTGTTTTTT	CASSTTTTRDGELFF
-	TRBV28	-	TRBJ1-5	TGTGCCAGCAGTTTCGGGGGGGTCAATCAGCCCCAGCATTTT	CASSFGGVNQPQHF
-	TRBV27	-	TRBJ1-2	TGTGCCAGCAGAGCCCCGGGAGAAAACTATGGCTACACCTTC	CASRAPGENYGYTF
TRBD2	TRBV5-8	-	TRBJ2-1	TGTGCCAGCAGCTTTCTCGGGACTAGCGGCTTCTCCTACAATGAGCAGTTCTTC	CASSFLGTSGFSYNEQFF
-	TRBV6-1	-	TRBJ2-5	TGTGCCAGCAGTGAAGCGGCCTGGTACCAAGAGACCCAGTACTTC	CASSEAAWYQETQYF
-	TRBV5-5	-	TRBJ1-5	TGTGCCAGCAGCTTGGTTGGGGGGACCAGCAATCAGCCCCAGCATTTT	CASSLVGGTSNQPQHF
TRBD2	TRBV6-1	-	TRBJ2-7	TGTGCCAGCAGCGATTTAGCGGGAGAGTCCTACGAGCAGTACTTC	CASSDLAGESYEQYF
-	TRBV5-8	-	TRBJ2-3	TGTGCCAGCAGCTTCGGACTCACAGATACGCAGTATTTT	CASSFGLTDTQYF
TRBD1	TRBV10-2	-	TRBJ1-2	TGCGCCAGTAGCCCTACAGGGGAGTATGGCTACACCTTC	CASSPTGEYGYTF
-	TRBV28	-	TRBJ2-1	TGTGCCAGCAGTTTAGAGTGGGGGCGCTCCGGCTACAATGAGCAGTTCTTC	CASSLEWGRSGYNEQFF
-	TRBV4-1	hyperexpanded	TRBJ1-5	TGCGCCAGCAGCCCTGGACAAGCCGGGCATCAGCCCCAGCATTTT	CASSPGQAGHQPQHF
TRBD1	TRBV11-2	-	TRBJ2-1	TGTGCCAGCAGCCCTCGGACAGGGGAAAATGAGCAGTTCTTC	CASSPRTGENEQFF
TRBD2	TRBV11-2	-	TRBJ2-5	TGTGCCAGCCGACAAGCGGCTAGCGGGGGGTCCTGGGTAAAGACCCAGTACTTC	CASRQAASGGSWVKTQYF
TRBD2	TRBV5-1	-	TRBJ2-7	TGCGCCAGCAGCTTGCGGGGGACTAGCGGGCCCTACGAGCAGTACTTC	CASSLRGTSGPYEQYF
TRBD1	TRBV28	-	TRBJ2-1	TGTGCCAGCAGTTTACTGACAGGGGGGGCCTACAATGAGCAGTTCTTC	CASSLLTGGAYNEQFF
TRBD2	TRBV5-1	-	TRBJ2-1	TGCGCCAGCAGCCCAACCGGGACTAGCGTGTCAGGTGAGCAGTTCTTC	CASSPTGTSVSGEQFF
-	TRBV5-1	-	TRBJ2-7	TGCGCCAGCAGCTTGGGTACCGGGACAACCTACGAGCAGTACTTC	CASSLGTGTTYEQYF
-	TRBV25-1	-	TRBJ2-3	TGTGCCAGCAGTGAATTTCGTAGCACAGATACGCAGTATTTT	CASSEFRSTDTQYF
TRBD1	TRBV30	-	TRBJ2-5	TGTGCCTGGAGTGTATCAGGGGGCGGGGAGACCCAGTACTTC	CAWSVSGGGETQYF
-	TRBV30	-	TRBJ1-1	TGTGCCTGGAGTCCCCGGGCGGGTCTTCATGAAGCTTTCTTT	CAWSPRAGLHEAFF
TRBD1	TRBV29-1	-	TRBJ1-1	TGCAGCGTTTCCGGGACAGGGGACACTGAAGCTTTCTTT	CSVSGTGDTEAFF
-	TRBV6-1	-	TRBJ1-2	TGTGCCAGCAGTGATTGGGGGGTGGCCTATGGCTACACCTTC	CASSDWGVAYGYTF
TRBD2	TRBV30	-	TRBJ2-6	TGTGCCTGGATAAGGACTAGCGGCAACGTCCTGACTTTC	CAWIRTSGNVLTF
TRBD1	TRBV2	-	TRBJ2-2	TGTGCCAGCAGGGACAGGGGGCATGGCACCGGGGAGCTGTTTTTT	CASRDRGHGTGELFF
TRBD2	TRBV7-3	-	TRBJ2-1	TGTGCCAGCAGCCCGACGCGGGGGGGAGGTGAGCAGTTCTTC	CASSPTRGGGEQFF